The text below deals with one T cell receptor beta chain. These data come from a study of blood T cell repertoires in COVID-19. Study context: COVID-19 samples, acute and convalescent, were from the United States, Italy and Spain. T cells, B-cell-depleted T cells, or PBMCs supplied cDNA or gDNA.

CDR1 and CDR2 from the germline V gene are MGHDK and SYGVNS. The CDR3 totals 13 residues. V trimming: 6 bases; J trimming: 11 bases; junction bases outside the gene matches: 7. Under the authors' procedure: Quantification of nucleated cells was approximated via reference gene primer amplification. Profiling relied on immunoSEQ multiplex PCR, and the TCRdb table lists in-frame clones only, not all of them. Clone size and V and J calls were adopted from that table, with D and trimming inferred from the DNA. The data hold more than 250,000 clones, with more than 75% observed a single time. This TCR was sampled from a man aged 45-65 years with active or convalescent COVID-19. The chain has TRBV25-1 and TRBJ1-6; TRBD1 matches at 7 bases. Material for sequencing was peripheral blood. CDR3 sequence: CASRPTGAAPLHF. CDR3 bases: TGTGCCAGCAGGCCAACAGGGGCGGCACCCCTCCACTTT.